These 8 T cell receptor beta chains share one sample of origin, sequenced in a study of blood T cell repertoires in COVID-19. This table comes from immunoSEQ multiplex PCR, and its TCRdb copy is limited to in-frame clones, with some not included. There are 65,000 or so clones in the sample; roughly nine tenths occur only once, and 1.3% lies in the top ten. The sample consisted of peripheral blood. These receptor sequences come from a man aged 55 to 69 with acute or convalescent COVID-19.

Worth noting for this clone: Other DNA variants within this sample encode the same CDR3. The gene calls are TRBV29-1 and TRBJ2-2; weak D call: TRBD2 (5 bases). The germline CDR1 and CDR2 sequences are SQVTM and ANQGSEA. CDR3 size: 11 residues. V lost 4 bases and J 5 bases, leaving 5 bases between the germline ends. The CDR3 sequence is CSVGGTGELFF. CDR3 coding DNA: TGCAGCGTTGGAGGGACCGGGGAGCTGTTTTTT.

CDR3 nucleotides: TGTGCCACCAGTGATGAGAGGGGAGGGGCGGGGGCCCAGCATTTT. Translated, it gives CATSDERGGAGAQHF. The chain is built from TRBV24-1 and TRBJ1-5, with D perhaps TRBD1 (5 bases). The CDR3 has 15 amino acids. V lost 3 bases and J 11 bases, leaving 19 bases between the germline ends. Germline-derived CDR1 and CDR2 are KGHDR and SFDVKD.

This CDR3 reads CAWSVPLGREGTDTQYF. The CDR3 DNA is TGTGCCTGGAGTGTACCCCTCGGCAGGGAGGGAACAGATACGCAGTATTTT. The gene calls are TRBV30 and TRBJ2-3; 7 nucleotides agree with TRBD2. J gave up 3 bases and V 0 bases, and 12 bases lay outside the gene matches. The germline V gene encodes CDR1 GTSNPN and CDR2 SVGIG (reference sequence). The CDR3 covers 17 residues.

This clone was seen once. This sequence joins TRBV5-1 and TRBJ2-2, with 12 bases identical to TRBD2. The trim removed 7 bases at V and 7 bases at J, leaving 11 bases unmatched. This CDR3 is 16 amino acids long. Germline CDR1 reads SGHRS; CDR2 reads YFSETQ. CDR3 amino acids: CASRWTSGARGGELFF. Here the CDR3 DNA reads TGCGCCAGCCGCTGGACTAGCGGGGCTCGAGGCGGGGAGCTGTTTTTT.

CDR3 protein: CASSTGDRVGGYTF. The DNA of the CDR3 is TGTGCCAGCAGCACCGGCGACAGGGTCGGTGGCTACACCTTC. V usage is TRBV21-1 and J usage is TRBJ1-2; the D call in the table, TRBD1, was not verified against the DNA. TRBV21-1 is reported as a pseudogene. CDR3 length: 14 residues.

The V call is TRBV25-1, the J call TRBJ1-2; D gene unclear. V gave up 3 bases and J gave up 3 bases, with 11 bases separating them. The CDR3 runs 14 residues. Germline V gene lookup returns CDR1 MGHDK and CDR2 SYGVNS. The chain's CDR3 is CASSDPTLDYGYTF. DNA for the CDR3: TGTGCCAGCAGTGACCCAACTCTGGACTATGGCTACACCTTC.

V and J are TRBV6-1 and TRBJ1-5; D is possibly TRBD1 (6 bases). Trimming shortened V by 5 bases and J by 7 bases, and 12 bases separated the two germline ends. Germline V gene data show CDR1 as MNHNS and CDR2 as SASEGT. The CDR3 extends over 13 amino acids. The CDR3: CASSFGGTQPQHF. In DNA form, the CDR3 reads TGTGCCAGCAGTTTTGGGGGCACCCAGCCCCAGCATTTT.

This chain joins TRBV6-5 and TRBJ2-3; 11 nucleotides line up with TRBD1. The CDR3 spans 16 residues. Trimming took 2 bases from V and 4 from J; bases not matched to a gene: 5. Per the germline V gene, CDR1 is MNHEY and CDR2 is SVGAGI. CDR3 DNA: TGTGCCAGCAGTTACCGGACAGGGGGCGGCTCAGATACGCAGTATTTT. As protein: CASSYRTGGGSDTQYF.